The entry below describes one T cell receptor (beta chain). Its specificity is unknown. This entry is derived from a study of CD8 T cells in Susac syndrome. Study conclusions and caveats: Regarding the TCR sequencing and HLA analysis, the study admitted that a relatively small number of individuals were involved.

Random hexamers were used to reverse transcribe an amount of roughly 0.45 to 1 ug RNA. Coverage of TCR beta CDR3 amplification by immunoSEQ multiplex PCR extended to 54 Vbeta and 13 Jbeta. TCRdb re-called the immunoSEQ multiplex PCR reads with MiXCR, one entry per CDR3 protein. The table lists fewer than 200,000 distinct CDR3 sequences, about 94% of them singletons, with 0.09% to 0.12% in the top ten. Germline CDR1 reads MDHEN; CDR2 reads SYDVKM. The CDR3 runs to 13 residues. Trimming pared 3 bases from V and 3 bases from J, leaving 8 bases between. FACS was used to enrich TEMRA cells, whereas the CD8+ and CD4+ T cells were obtained by negative isolation.

The sequenced sample was CD4+ T cells from PBMCs. The chain uses TRBV28 and TRBJ1-1; D gene uncertain. The receptor's source is a human donor in good health. CDR3 amino acids: CASSFMRYTEAFF. The CDR3 DNA reads TGTGCCAGCAGTTTTATGCGTTACACTGAAGCTTTCTTT.